This is a list of T cell receptor beta chains from one sample in a study of blood T cell repertoires in COVID-19. Measured with immunoSEQ multiplex PCR; TCRdb has only the in-frame clones, and not every one. Of over 350,000 clones in the sample, over 75% are singletons; the top ten hold over 0.9%. Sequenced material: PBMCs or T cells enriched from blood (not recorded which). All receptors come from a woman in her 30s with acute COVID-19. CDR3s include the opening cysteine and the closing phenylalanine or tryptophan. A D gene is named only where the DNA matches it firmly. The listing skips clone size in some rows; elsewhere it reads once, few, many or a size class.

D gene	clone size	V gene	J gene	CDR3 protein	CDR3 DNA
TRBD2	.	TRBV4-1	TRBJ2-2	CASSQAQRGDTGELFF	TGCGCCAGCAGCCAAGCCCAGCGGGGTGACACCGGGGAGCTGTTTTTT
.	.	TRBV11-2	TRBJ1-1	CASSRDNPTFMNTEAFF	TGTGCCAGCAGCCGAGATAATCCGACTTTTATGAACACTGAAGCTTTCTTT
.	.	TRBV5-6	TRBJ2-3	CASSYTRMAGTDTQYF	TGTGCCAGCAGCTACACTAGAATGGCCGGCACAGATACGCAGTATTTT
TRBD2	.	TRBV7-9	TRBJ2-1	CASSLAVSGSSYNEQFF	TGTGCCAGCAGCTTAGCGGTTAGCGGGAGCTCCTACAATGAGCAGTTCTTC
.	once	TRBV4-1	TRBJ1-6	CASSQSLGGTSSPLHF	TGCGCCAGCAGCCAATCCTTAGGCGGGACGAGTTCACCCCTCCACTTT
.	.	TRBV24-1	TRBJ2-1	CATSDLGGNNEQFF	TGTGCCACCAGTGATTTGGGAGGGAACAATGAGCAGTTCTTC
.	.	TRBV5-1	TRBJ1-1	CASTTGPVGGEAFF	TGCGCCAGCACCACAGGACCAGTCGGTGGTGAAGCTTTCTTT
TRBD1	.	TRBV2	TRBJ1-2	CASGRTGAFYGYTF	TGTGCCAGCGGTAGGACAGGGGCCTTCTATGGCTACACCTTC
TRBD1	many	TRBV2	TRBJ1-6	CASSQTGDHSYSPLHF	TGTGCCAGCAGTCAAACAGGGGACCATTCTTATTCACCCCTCCACTTT
TRBD1	.	TRBV12-5	TRBJ2-3	CASGLAQGASDTQYF	TGTGCTAGTGGTTTGGCGCAGGGGGCATCAGATACGCAGTATTTT
.	once	TRBV6-5	TRBJ2-2	CASSPGVARPGELFF	TGTGCCAGCAGCCCAGGGGTTGCAAGACCCGGGGAGCTGTTTTTT
TRBD1	.	TRBV10-3	TRBJ1-1	CAIRGTVNTETFF	TGTGCCATCAGGGGGACAGTGAACACTGAAACTTTCTTT
TRBD1	.	TRBV5-1	TRBJ1-6	CASSTVPGQNSPLHF	TGCGCCAGCAGCACCGTCCCGGGACAGAATTCACCCCTCCACTTT
TRBD1	.	TRBV7-8	TRBJ2-5	CASSPGTGNQETQYF	TGTGCCAGCAGCCCAGGGACAGGCAACCAAGAGACCCAGTACTTC
.	once	TRBV6-5	TRBJ2-3	CASSYQDSGRDTQYF	TGTGCCAGCAGTTATCAGGATTCGGGAAGGGATACGCAGTATTTT
TRBD1	.	TRBV19	TRBJ1-1	CASSYRGDTEAFF	TGTGCCAGCTCGTACAGGGGAGACACTGAAGCTTTCTTT
TRBD2	.	TRBV15	TRBJ2-3	CATSSNSGGTDTQYF	TGTGCCACCAGCAGCAATAGCGGGGGCACAGATACGCAGTATTTT
.	.	TRBV30	TRBJ1-1	CAYALTGLPTEAFF	TGTGCCTACGCACTCACAGGGCTGCCCACTGAAGCTTTCTTT
TRBD2	.	TRBV3-1/TRBV3-2	TRBJ2-1	CASSQPLAGGFEQFF	TGTGCCAGCAGCCAGCCACTAGCGGGGGGATTTGAGCAGTTCTTC